There are a few counts of the clone carrying this T cell receptor beta chain. Its antigen is not identified. This sample was included in a study of T cell responses to AZD1222 COVID-19 vaccine. Sequencing was performed with immunoSEQ multiplex PCR; in TCRdb, only in-frame clones are kept and a portion is missing. The sample consists of 95,000 to 150,000 clones, roughly 90% of them appearing once. The CDR3 covers 12 residues. The germline gives CDR1 LNHNV, CDR2 YYDKDF (reference sequence). The V end was cut by 1 base, the J end by 9 bases, with 10 bases between. Study-wide results and caveats: Variant regions that are unmutated are reportedly the target of nearly half of spike-specific TCRs. CD4 TCRs associated with vaccination spanned spike, dominating at 160-218 and 743-854.

The clonotype was recovered from an adult in good health. This material consisted of peripheral blood, taken on day 0 of AZD1222 vaccination. The chain uses TRBV15 and TRBJ2-7; possible D gene TRBD1, 6 bases. This chain's CDR3 is CATSRGQAGQYF. CDR3 in DNA: TGTGCCACCAGCAGAGGACAGGCTGGGCAGTACTTC. Full variable domain (remainder filled in from reference TRBV15 and TRBJ2-7): DAMVIQNPRYQVTQFGKPVTLSCSQTLNHNVMYWYQQKSSQAPKLLFHYYDKDFNNEADTPDNFQSRRPNTSFCFLDIRSPGLGDTAMYLCATSRGQAGQYFGPGTRLTVT.